The 4 T cell receptor beta chains below come from one sample, sequenced in a study of CXCR3-negative and CXCR3-positive naive CD8 T cells. UMI-labeled TRB cDNA libraries were prepared by 5' RACE. For each CDR3 protein, TCRdb gives one entry from its re-call of the 5' RACE reads, without DNA. This repertoire includes approximately 62,000 distinct CDR3 sequences. Sequencing was performed on naive CXCR3- CD8+ T cells from blood. The subset denotes: CD45RO-CCR7+CD27+CD95- naive CD8+ T cells lacking CXCR3 (TNR3-). The receptors here all came from a human donor in good health. Some clones in this sample may be carry-over from other donors' samples.

The chain is built from TRBV10-3 and TRBJ1-2; as DNA is missing, the TRBD1 call by TCRdb cannot be tested. The germline V gene encodes CDR1 ENHRY and CDR2 SYGVKD. The CDR3 covers 16 residues. The CDR3 is CAILVGQGTLNYGYTF.

The chain couples TRBV24-1 to TRBJ2-5. The CDR3 has 12 amino acids. Germline CDR1 KGHDR, CDR2 SFDVKD. CDR3 amino acids: CATSDPRETQYF.

The chain carries TRBV29-1 and TRBJ2-3; the TCRdb D gene call, TRBD1, has no DNA to confirm it. Germline V gives CDR1 SQVTM, CDR2 ANQGSEA. The CDR3 covers 12 residues. This chain's CDR3 is CSVDQGVDTQYF.

The chain carries TRBV29-1 and TRBJ2-1; with no DNA, the TCRdb D assignment of TRBD1 cannot be verified. CDR1 and CDR2 (germline): SQVTM, ANQGSEA. The CDR3 runs to 14 residues. The CDR3 is CSVEWDRSYNEQFF.